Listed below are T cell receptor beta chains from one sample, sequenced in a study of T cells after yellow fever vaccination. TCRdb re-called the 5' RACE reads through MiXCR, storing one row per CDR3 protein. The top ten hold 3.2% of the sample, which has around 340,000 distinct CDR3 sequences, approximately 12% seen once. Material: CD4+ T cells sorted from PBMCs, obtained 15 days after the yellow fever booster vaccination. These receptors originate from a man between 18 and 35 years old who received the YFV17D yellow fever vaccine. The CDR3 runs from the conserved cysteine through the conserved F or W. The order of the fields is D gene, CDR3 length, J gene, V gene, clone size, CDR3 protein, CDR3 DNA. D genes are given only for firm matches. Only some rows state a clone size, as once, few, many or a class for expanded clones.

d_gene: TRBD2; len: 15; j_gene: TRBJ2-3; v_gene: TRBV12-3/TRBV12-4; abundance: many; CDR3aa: CASSGTSGGGDTQYF; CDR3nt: TGTGCCAGCAGCGGGACTAGCGGGGGAGGAGATACGCAGTATTTT
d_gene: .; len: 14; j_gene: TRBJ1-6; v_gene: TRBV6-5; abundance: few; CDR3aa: CASSYGRPGSPLHF; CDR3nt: TGTGCCAGCAGTTACGGCCGCCCGGGGTCACCCCTCCACTTT
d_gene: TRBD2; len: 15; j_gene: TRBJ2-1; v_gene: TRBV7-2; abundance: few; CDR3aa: CASSRTSGSYNEQFF; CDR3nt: TGTGCCAGCAGCAGGACTAGCGGATCCTACAATGAGCAGTTCTTC
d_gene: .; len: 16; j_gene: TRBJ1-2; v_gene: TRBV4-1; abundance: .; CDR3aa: CASRPNSGTLYYGYTF; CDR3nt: TGCGCCAGCAGGCCAAACTCCGGGACACTTTACTATGGCTACACCTTC
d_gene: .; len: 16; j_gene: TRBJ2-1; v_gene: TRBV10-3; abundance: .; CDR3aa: CAISEHTSGTYNEQFF; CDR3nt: TGTGCCATCAGTGAGCACACTAGTGGGACGTACAATGAGCAGTTCTTC
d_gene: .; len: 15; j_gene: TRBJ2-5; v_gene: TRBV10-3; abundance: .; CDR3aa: CAISDLVGTQETQYF; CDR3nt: TGTGCCATCAGTGACCTCGTAGGGACCCAAGAGACCCAGTACTTC
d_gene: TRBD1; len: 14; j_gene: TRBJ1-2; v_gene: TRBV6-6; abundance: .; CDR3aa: CASSYSKGQGAYTF; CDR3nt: TGTGCCAGCAGTTACTCGAAGGGACAGGGTGCCTACACCTTC
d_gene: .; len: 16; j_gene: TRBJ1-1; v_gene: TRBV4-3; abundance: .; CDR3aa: CASSQGPKRSGTEAFF; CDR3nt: TGCGCCAGCAGCCAAGGTCCGAAGAGATCGGGCACTGAAGCTTTCTTT
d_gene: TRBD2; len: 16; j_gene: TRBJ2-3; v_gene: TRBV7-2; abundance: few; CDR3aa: CASSLTARGGADTQYF; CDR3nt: TGTGCCAGCAGCTTAACAGCCCGGGGGGGTGCAGATACGCAGTATTTT
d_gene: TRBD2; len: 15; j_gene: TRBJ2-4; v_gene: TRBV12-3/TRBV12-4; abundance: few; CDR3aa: CASNQAGAGKNIQYF; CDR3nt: TGTGCCAGCAATCAAGCGGGGGCCGGGAAAAACATTCAGTACTTC
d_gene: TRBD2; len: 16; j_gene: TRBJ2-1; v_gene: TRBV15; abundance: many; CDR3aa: CATSRVIGGAYNEQFF; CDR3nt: TGTGCCACCAGCAGAGTTATCGGGGGGGCCTACAATGAGCAGTTCTTC
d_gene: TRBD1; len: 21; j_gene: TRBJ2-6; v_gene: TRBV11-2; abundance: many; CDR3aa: CASSLGLYRGQVYSGANVLTF; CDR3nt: TGTGCCAGCAGTTTAGGGTTATACAGGGGCCAGGTCTACTCTGGGGCCAACGTCCTGACTTTC
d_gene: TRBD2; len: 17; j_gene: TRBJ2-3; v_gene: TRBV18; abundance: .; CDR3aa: CASSLFGGGASTDTQYF; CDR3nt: TGTGCCAGCTCACTTTTCGGCGGGGGGGCCAGCACAGATACGCAGTATTTT
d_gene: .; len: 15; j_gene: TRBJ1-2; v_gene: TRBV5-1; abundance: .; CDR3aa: CASSYLAGANYGYTF; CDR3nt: TGCGCCAGCAGTTACTTAGCCGGCGCCAACTATGGCTACACCTTC
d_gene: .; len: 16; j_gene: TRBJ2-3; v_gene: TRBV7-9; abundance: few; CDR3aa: CASSLVGWRAPDTQYF; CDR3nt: TGTGCCAGCAGCTTAGTAGGGTGGCGGGCCCCAGATACGCAGTATTTT
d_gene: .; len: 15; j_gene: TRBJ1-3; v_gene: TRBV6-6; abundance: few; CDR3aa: CASRDDGAPGNTIYF; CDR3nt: TGTGCCAGCAGGGACGACGGGGCCCCTGGAAACACCATATATTTT
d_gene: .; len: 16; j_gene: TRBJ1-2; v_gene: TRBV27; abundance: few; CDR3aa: CASRAGGGRADYGYTF; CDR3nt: TGTGCCAGCAGGGCTGGGGGGGGGCGGGCGGACTATGGCTACACCTTC
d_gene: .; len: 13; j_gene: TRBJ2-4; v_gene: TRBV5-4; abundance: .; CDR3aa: CASSTEGVDIQYF; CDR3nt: TGTGCCAGCAGCACCGAGGGGGTGGACATTCAGTACTTC
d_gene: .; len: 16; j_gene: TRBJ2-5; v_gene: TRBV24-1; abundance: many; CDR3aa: CATSDSRTGGQETQYF; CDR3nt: TGTGCCACCAGTGATTCGCGTACCGGCGGCCAAGAGACCCAGTACTTC
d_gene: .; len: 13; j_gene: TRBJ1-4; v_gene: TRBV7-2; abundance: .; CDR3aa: CASTTSWNEKLFF; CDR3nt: TGTGCCAGCACCACGTCTTGGAATGAAAAACTGTTTTTT
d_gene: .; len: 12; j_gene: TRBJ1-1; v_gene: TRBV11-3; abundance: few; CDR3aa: CASSFTGRPAFF; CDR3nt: TGTGCCAGCAGCTTTACAGGGAGACCAGCTTTCTTT
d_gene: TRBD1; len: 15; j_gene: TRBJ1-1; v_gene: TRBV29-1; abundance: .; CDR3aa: CSVERDRLMNTEAFF; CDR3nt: TGCAGCGTTGAGAGGGACAGGTTAATGAACACTGAAGCTTTCTTT
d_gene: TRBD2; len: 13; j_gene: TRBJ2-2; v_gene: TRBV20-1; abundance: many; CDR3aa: CSAEIGRGGELFF; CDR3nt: TGCAGTGCCGAGATAGGGAGGGGCGGGGAGCTGTTTTTT
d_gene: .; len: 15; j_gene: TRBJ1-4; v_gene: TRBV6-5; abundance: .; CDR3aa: CASSPNLGGFEKLFF; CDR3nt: TGTGCCAGCAGTCCCAACCTGGGGGGGTTCGAAAAACTGTTTTTT
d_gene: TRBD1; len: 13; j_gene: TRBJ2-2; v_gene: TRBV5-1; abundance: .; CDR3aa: CASSTGGHGELFF; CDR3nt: TGCGCCAGCTCCACAGGGGGTCACGGGGAGCTGTTTTTT
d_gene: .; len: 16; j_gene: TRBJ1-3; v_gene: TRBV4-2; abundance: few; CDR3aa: CASSLTTSVAGNTIYF; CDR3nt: TGTGCCAGCAGCCTAACGACATCTGTCGCTGGAAACACCATATATTTT
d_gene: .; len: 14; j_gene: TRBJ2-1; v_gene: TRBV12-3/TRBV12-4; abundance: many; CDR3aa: CASRPGAIHNEQFF; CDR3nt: TGTGCCAGCAGGCCGGGGGCAATTCACAATGAGCAGTTCTTC
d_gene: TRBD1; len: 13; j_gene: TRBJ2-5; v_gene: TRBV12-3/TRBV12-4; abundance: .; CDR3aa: CATDRQGLETQYF; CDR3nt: TGTGCTACTGACCGACAGGGGCTCGAGACCCAGTACTTC
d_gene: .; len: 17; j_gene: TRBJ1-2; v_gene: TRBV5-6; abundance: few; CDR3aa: CASSLDWGQAPNYGYTF; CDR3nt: TGTGCCAGCAGCTTGGACTGGGGGCAGGCACCTAACTATGGCTACACCTTC
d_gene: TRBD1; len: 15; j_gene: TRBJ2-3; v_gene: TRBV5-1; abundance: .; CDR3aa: CASSYAGTGADTQYF; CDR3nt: TGCGCCAGCAGCTATGCCGGGACAGGGGCAGATACGCAGTATTTT
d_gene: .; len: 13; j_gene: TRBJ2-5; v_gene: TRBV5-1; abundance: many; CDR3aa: CASSLDAGETQYF; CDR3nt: TGCGCCAGCAGCTTGGACGCCGGGGAGACCCAGTACTTC
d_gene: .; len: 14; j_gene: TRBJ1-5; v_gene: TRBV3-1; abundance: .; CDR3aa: CASSQERFGMPQHF; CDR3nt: TGTGCCAGCAGCCAAGAACGGTTTGGGATGCCCCAGCATTTT
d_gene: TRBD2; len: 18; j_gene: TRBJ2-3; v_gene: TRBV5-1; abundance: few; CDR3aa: CASSSKLAGQLSTDTQYF; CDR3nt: TGCGCCAGCAGCTCAAAACTAGCGGGGCAGCTTAGCACAGATACGCAGTATTTT
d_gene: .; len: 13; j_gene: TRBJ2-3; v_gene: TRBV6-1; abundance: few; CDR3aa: CASSWGPRDTQYF; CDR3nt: TGTGCCAGCAGTTGGGGCCCACGAGATACGCAGTATTTT
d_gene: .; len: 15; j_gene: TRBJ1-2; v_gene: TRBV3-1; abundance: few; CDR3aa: CASSQGPGLGYGYTF; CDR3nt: TGTGCCAGCAGCCAAGGTCCGGGGCTCGGCTATGGCTACACCTTC
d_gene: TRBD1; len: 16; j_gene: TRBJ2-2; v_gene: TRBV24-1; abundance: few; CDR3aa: CATSDPGQGAAGELFF; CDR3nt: TGTGCCACCAGTGATCCAGGACAGGGGGCCGCCGGGGAGCTGTTTTTT
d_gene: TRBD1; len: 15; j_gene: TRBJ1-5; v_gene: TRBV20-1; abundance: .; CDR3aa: CSASPGQGFTQPQHF; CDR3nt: TGCAGTGCTTCACCGGGACAGGGGTTCACTCAGCCCCAGCATTTT
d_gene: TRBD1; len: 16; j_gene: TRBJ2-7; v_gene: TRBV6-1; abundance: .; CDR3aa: CASRHTGTGVFYEQYF; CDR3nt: TGTGCCAGCAGACATACCGGGACAGGGGTATTCTACGAGCAGTACTTC
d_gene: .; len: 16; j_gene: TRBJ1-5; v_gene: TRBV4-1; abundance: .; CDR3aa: CASSQRAGARDQPQHF; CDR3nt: TGCGCCAGCAGCCAACGTGCGGGGGCGCGCGATCAGCCCCAGCATTTT
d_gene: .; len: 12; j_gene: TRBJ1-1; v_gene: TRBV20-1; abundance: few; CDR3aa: CSPGFGNTEAFF; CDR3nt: TGCAGTCCGGGCTTCGGGAACACTGAAGCTTTCTTT
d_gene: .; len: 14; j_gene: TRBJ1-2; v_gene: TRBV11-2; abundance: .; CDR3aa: CASSLDQAGYGYTF; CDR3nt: TGTGCCAGCAGCTTAGATCAAGCTGGGTACGGCTACACCTTC
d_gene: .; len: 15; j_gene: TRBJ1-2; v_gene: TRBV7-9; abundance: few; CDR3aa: CASSLQGRLGRGYTF; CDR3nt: TGTGCCAGCAGCTTGCAGGGGCGACTTGGACGTGGCTACACCTTC
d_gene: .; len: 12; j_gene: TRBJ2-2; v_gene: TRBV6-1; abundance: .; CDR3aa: CASRDYQGELFF; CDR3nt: TGTGCCAGCAGGGATTATCAGGGGGAGCTGTTTTTT
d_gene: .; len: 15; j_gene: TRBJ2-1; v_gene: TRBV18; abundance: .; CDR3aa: CASSPLAEGGNEQFF; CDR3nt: TGTGCCAGCTCACCGTTAGCGGAGGGAGGTAATGAGCAGTTCTTC
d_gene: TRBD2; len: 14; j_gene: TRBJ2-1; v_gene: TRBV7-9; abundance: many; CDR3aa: CASNSGGTYNEQFF; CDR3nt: TGTGCCAGCAATAGCGGGGGCACCTACAATGAGCAGTTCTTC
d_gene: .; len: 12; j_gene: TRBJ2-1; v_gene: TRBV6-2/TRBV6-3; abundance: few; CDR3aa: CASSTRVKEQFF; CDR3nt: TGTGCCAGCAGTACCAGGGTCAAGGAGCAGTTCTTC
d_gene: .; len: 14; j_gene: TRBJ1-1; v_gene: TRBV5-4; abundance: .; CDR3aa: CASRLGRGNTEAFF; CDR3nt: TGTGCCAGCAGATTGGGGCGGGGCAACACTGAAGCTTTCTTT
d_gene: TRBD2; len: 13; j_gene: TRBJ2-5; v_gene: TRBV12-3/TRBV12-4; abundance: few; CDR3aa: CAIRRPLGGSQYF; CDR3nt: TGTGCCATCCGTCGGCCTCTGGGGGGGTCCCAGTACTTC
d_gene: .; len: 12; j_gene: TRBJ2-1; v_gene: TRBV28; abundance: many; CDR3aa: CASSLQDNEQFF; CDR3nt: TGTGCCAGCAGTCTCCAGGACAATGAGCAGTTCTTC
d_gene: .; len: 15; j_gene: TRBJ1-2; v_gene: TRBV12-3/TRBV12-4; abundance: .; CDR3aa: CASSSWTDLNYGYTF; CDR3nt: TGTGCCAGCAGTTCCTGGACAGACCTAAACTATGGCTACACCTTC
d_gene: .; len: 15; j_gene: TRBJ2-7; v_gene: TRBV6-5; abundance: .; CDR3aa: CASSYAHRFLYEQYF; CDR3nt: TGTGCCAGCAGTTACGCACACCGTTTCCTCTACGAGCAGTACTTC
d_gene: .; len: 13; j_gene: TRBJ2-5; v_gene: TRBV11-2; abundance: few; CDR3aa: CASSSGARETQYF; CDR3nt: TGTGCCAGCAGCTCGGGGGCACGGGAGACCCAGTACTTC
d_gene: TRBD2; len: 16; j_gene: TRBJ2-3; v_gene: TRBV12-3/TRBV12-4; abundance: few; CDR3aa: CASSAHTGGSTDTQYF; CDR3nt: TGTGCCAGCAGTGCACATACGGGGGGGAGCACAGATACGCAGTATTTT